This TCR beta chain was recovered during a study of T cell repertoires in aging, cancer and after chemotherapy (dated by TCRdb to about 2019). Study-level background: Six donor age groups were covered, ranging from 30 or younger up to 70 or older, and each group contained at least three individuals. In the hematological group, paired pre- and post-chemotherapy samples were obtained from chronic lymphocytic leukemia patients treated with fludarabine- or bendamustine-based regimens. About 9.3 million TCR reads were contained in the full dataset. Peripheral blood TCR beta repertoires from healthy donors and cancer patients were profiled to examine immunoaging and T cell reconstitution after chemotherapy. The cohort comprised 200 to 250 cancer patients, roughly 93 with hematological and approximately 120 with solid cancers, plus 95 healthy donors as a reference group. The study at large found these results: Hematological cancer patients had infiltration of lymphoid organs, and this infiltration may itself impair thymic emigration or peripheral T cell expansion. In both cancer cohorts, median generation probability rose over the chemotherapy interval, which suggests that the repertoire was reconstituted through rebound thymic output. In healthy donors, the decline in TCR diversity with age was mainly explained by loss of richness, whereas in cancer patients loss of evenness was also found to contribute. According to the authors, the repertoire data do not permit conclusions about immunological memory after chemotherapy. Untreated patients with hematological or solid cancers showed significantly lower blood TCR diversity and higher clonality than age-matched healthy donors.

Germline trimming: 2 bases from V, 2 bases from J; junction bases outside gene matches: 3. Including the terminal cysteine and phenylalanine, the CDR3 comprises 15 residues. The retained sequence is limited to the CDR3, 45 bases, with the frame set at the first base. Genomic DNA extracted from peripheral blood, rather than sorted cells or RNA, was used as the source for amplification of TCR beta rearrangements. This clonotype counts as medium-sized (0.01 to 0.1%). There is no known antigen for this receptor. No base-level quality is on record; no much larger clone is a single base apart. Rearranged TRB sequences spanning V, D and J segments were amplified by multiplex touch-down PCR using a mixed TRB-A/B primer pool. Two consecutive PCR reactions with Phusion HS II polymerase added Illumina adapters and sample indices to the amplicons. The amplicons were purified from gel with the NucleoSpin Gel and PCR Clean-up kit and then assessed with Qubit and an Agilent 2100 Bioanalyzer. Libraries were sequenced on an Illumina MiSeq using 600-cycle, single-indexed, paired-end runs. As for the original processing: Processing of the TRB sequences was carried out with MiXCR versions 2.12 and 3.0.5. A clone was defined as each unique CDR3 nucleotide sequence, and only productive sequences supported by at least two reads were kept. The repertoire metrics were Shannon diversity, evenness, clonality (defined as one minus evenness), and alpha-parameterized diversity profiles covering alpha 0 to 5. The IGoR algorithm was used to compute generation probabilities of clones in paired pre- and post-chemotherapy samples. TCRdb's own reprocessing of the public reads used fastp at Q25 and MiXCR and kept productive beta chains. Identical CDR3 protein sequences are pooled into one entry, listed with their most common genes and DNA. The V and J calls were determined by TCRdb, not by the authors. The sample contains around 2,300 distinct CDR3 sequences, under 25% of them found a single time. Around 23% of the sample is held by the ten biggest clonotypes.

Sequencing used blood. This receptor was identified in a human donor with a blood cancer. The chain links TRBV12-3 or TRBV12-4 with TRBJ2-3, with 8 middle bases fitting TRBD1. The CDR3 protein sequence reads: CASSLTQGATDTQYF. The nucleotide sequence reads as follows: TGTGCCAGCAGTTTAACTCAGGGGGCCACAGATACGCAGTATTTT.